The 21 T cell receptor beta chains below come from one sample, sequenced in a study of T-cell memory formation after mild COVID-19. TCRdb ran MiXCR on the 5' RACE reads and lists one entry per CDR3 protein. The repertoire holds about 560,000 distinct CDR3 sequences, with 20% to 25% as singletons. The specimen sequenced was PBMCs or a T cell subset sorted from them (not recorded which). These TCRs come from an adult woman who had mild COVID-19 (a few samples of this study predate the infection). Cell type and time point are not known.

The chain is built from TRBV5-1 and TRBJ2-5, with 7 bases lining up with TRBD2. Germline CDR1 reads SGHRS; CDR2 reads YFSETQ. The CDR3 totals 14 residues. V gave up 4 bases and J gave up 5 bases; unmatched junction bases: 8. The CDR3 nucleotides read TGCGCCAGCAGCCGAAGCGGGACTGGTGAGACCCAGTACTTC. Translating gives CASSRSGTGETQYF. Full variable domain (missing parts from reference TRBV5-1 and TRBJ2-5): KAGVTQTPRYLIKTRGQQVTLSCSPISGHRSVSWYQQTPGQGLQFLFEYFSETQRNKGNFPGRFSGRQFSNSRSEMNVSTLELGDSALYLCASSRSGTGETQYFGPGTRLLVL.

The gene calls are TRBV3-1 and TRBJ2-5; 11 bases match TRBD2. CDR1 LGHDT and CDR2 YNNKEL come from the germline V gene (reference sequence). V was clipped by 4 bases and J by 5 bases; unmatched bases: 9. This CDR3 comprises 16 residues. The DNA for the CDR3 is TGTGCCAGCAGCCCCCGTAGCGGGGGGGCTCGGGAGACCCAGTACTTC. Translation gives CASSPRSGGARETQYF.

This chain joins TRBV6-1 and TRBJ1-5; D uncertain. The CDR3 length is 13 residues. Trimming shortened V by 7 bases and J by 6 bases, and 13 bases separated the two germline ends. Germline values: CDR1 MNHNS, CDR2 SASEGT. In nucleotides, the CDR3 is TGTGCCAGCACCGCAGCGGCGAGTCAGCCCCAGCATTTT. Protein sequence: CASTAAASQPQHF.

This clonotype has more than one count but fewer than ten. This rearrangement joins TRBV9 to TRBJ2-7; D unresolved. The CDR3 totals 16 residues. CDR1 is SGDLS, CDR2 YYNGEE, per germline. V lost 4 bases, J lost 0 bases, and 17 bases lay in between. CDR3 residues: CASSPSVSGFSYEQYF. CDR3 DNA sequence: TGTGCCAGCAGCCCCTCAGTGAGTGGGTTCTCCTACGAGCAGTACTTC. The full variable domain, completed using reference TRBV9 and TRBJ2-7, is DSGVTQTPKHLITATGQRVTLRCSPRSGDLSVYWYQQSLDQGLQFLIQYYNGEERAKGNILERFSAQQFPDLHSELNLSSLELGDSALYFCASSPSVSGFSYEQYFGPGTRLTVT.

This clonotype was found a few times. The CDR3 loop is CASSQGQGDYGYTF. The CDR3 DNA reads as TGTGCCAGCAGTCAAGGACAGGGCGACTATGGCTACACCTTC. The chain joins TRBV7-9 to TRBJ1-2; 8 positions agree with TRBD1. In germline, CDR1 is SEHNR, CDR2 FQNEAQ (reference sequence). The CDR3 loop spans 14 amino acids. V lost 6 bases, J lost 3 bases, and 6 bases stayed unmatched. Together with reference TRBV7-9 and TRBJ1-2, the CDR3 gives the full variable domain: DTGVSQNPRHKITKRGQNVTFRCDPISEHNRLYWYRQTLGQGPEFLTYFQNEAQLEKSRLLSDRFSAERPKGSFSTLEIQRTEQGDSAMYLCASSQGQGDYGYTFGSGTRLTVV.

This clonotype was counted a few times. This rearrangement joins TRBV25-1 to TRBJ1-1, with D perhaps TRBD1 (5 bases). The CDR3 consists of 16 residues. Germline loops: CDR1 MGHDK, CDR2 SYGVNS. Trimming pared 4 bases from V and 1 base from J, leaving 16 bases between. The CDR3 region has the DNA TGTGCCAGCAGTGTCCAGGGAAGCCTGAGGAACACTGAAGCTTTCTTT. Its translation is CASSVQGSLRNTEAFF.

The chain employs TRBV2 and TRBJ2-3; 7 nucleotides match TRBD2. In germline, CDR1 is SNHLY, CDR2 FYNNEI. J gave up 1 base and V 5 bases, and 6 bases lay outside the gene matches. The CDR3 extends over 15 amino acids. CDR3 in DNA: TGTGCCAGCAGTATCAGCCTAGCGGGCACAGATACGCAGTATTTT. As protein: CASSISLAGTDTQYF.

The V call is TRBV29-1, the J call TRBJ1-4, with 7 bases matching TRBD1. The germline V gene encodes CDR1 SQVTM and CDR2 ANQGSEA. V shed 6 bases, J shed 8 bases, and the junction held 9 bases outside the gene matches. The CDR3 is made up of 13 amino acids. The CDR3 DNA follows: TGCAGCGTGAGGGACAGTGGTGAAGAAAAACTGTTTTTT. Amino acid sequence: CSVRDSGEEKLFF.

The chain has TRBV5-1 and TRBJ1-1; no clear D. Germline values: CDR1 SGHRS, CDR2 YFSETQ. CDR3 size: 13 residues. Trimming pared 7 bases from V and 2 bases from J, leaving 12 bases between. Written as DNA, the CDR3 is TGCGCCAGCTGCACGGAGCTAAACACTGAAGCTTTCTTT. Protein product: CASCTELNTEAFF.

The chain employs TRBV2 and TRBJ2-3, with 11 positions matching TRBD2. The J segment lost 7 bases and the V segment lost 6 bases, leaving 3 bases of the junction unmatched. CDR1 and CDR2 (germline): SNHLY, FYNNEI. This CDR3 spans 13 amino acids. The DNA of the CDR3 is TGTGCCAGCAGGGGGACTAGCGGTAATACGCAGTATTTT. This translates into CASRGTSGNTQYF.

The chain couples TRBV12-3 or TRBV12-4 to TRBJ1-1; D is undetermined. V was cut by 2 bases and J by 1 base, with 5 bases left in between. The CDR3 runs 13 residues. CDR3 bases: TGTGCCAGCAGTTTAAAGGAGAACACTGAAGCTTTCTTT. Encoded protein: CASSLKENTEAFF.

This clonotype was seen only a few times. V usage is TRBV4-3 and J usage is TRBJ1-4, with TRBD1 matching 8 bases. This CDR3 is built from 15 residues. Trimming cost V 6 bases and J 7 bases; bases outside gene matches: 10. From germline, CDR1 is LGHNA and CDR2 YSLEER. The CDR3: CASSPGTGRTEKLFF. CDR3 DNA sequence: TGCGCCAGCAGTCCGGGGACAGGCAGAACTGAAAAACTGTTTTTT.

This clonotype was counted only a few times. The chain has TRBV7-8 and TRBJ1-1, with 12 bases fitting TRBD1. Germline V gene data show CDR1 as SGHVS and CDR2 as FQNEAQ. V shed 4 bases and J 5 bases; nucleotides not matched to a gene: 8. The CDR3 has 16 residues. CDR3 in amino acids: CASSSRDRGPRTEAFF. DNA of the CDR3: TGTGCCAGCAGCTCCCGGGACAGGGGGCCGAGGACTGAAGCTTTCTTT.

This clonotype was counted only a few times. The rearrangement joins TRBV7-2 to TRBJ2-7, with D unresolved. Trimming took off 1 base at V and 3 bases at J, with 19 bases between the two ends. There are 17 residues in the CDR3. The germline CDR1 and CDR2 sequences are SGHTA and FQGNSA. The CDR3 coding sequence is TGTGCCAGCAGCTTAGTTTCCCCTTGGGATGTAGGCTACGAGCAGTACTTC. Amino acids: CASSLVSPWDVGYEQYF. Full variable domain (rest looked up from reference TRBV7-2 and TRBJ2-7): GAGVSQSPSNKVTEKGKDVELRCDPISGHTALYWYRQSLGQGLEFLIYFQGNSAPDKSGLPSDRFSAERTGGSVSTLTIQRTQQEDSAVYLCASSLVSPWDVGYEQYFGPGTRLTVT.

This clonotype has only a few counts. CDR3 bases: TGTGCCAGCAGCGTAAACAGGACAGGTTCGGCTTTGGTGAGTTGGGGCCAGCCCCAGCATTTT. Translation gives CASSVNRTGSALVSWGQPQHF. The chain joins TRBV7-2 to TRBJ1-5; 7 bases are a match to TRBD1. Germline loops: CDR1 SGHTA, CDR2 FQGNSA. Losses at the gene ends were 5 bases for V and 7 bases for J; bases not matched to a gene: 29. The CDR3 extends over 21 amino acids.

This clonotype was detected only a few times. DNA for the CDR3: TGCGCCAGCACCGTGGATGGGGAGACCCAGTACTTC. Protein: CASTVDGETQYF. The V call is TRBV5-1, the J call TRBJ2-5, with D uncertain. The CDR3 extends over 12 amino acids. V was pared by 6 bases and J by 5 bases, with 11 bases between. The V gene's germline CDR1 is SGHRS and CDR2 YFSETQ.

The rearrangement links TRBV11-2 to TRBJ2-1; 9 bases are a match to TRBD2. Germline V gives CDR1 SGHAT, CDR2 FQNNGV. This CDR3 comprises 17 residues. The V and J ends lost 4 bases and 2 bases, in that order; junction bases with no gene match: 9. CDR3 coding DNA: TGTGCCAGCAGCTCCCCGATGCGGGGGGGGGCCTACAATGAGCAGTTCTTC. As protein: CASSSPMRGGAYNEQFF.

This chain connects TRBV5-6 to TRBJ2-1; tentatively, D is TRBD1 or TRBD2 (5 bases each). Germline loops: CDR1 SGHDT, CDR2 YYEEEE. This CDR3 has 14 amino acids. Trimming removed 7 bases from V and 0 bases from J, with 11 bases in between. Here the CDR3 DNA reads TGTGCCAGCTTGTCGGGGACCTCCTACAATGAGCAGTTCTTC. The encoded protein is CASLSGTSYNEQFF.

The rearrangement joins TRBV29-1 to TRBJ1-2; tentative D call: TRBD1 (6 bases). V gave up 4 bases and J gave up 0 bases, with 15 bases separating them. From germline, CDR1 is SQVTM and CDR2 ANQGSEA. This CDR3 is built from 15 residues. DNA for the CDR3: TGCAGCGTTGTCGTCAGGGGTCCTACTAACTATGGCTACACCTTC. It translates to CSVVVRGPTNYGYTF.

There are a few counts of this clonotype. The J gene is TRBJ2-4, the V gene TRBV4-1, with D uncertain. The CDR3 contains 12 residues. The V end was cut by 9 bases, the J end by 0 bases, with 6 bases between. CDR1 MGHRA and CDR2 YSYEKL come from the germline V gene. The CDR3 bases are TGCGCCAGTGGAGTAGCCAAAAACATTCAGTACTTC. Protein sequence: CASGVAKNIQYF.

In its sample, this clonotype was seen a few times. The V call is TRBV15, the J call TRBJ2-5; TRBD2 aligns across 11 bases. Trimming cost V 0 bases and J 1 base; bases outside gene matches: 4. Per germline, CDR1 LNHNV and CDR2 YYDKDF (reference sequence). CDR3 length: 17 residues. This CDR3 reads CATSRDLSGGGQETQYF. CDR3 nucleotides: TGTGCCACCAGCAGAGATCTTAGCGGGGGGGGCCAAGAGACCCAGTACTTC.